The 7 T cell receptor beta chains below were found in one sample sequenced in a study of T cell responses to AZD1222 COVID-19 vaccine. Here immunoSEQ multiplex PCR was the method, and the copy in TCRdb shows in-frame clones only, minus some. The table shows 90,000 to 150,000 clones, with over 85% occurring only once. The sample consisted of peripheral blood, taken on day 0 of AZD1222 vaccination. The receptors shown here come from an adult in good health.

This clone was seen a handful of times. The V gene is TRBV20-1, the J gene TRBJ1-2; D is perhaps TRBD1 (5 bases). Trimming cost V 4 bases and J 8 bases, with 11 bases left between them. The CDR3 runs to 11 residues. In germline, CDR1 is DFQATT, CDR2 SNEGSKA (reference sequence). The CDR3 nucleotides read TGCAGTGCTACCAGGGTCAGCGGCTACACCTTC. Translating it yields CSATRVSGYTF.

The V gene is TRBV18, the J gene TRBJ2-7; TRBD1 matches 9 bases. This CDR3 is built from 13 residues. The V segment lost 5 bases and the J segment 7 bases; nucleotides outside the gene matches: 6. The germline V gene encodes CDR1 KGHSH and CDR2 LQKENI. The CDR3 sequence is CASSATGGREQYF. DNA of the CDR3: TGTGCCAGCTCAGCGACAGGGGGACGAGAGCAGTACTTC.

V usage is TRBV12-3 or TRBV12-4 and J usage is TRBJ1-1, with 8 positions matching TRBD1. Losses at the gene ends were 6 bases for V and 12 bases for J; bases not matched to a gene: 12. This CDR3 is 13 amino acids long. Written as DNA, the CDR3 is TGTGCCAGCAGCCTGAGGACAGGGCTTGAGACTTTCTTT. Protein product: CASSLRTGLETFF.

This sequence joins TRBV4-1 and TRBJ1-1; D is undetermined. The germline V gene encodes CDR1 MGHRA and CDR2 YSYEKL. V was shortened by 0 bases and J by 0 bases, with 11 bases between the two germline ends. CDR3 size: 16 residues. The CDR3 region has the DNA TGCGCCAGCAGCCAAGATTTCGGGGAGGTGAACACTGAAGCTTTCTTT. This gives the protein CASSQDFGEVNTEAFF.

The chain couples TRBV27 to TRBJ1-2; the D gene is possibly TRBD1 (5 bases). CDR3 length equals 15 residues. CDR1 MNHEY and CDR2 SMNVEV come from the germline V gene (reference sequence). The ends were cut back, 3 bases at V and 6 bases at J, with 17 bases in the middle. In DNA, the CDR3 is TGTGCCAGCAGTTTTACCGGACAAGGAATGGATGGCTACACCTTC. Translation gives CASSFTGQGMDGYTF.

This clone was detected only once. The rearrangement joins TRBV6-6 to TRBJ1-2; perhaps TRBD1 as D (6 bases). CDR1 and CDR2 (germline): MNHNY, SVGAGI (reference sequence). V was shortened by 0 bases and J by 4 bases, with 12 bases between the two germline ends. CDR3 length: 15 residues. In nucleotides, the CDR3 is TGTGCCAGCAGTTACTCTGGGGGCCGTGGCTATGGCTACACCTTC. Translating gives CASSYSGGRGYGYTF.

The CDR3 DNA reads TGTGCCAGCGGGAGGAGAGGGGAGACCCAGTACTTC. It encodes CASGRRGETQYF. The chain couples TRBV7-2 to TRBJ2-5, with D maybe TRBD2 (6 bases). Germline loops: CDR1 SGHTA, CDR2 FQGNSA. V lost 8 bases and J lost 5, with 12 bases in between. The CDR3 has 12 residues.